Below are 20 T cell receptor beta chains sequenced from a single sample in a study of blood T cell repertoires in COVID-19 (dated by TCRdb to 2019 to 2021). Library construction relied on the immunoSEQ multiplex PCR assay. The source is immuneACCESS, and TCRdb retained only in-frame sequences with V and J called. Part of the clones is not carried over; for the studies checked, unresolved V genes explain less than half of this, and the remainder is unexplained. Here the sample has roughly 80,000 clones; 82% occur a single time. The top ten constitute roughly a fifth of the sample. The material sequenced was peripheral blood. These TCRs come from a human donor in a cohort sampled during active COVID-19.

There are a few counts of this clone. This chain uses TRBV24-1 with TRBJ1-2; D gene ambiguous. The length of the CDR3 is 11 residues. The V gene's germline CDR1 is KGHDR and CDR2 SFDVKD. The V and J ends lost 2 bases and 7 bases respectively, with 4 bases between them. CDR3 sequence reads: CATSDYGGYTF. CDR3 bases: TGTGCCACCAGTGATTACGGTGGCTACACCTTC.

V usage is TRBV6-2 or TRBV6-3 and J usage is TRBJ2-7, with a weak D call TRBD1 (5 bases). Trimming stripped 2 bases from V and 4 bases from J, with 12 bases between. The CDR3 runs 14 residues. CDR1 is MNHEY and CDR2 is SVGEGT in the germline V gene. Written as DNA, the CDR3 is TGTGCCAGCAGTTACAGCAGGGCCAGTTACGAGCAGTACTTC. Translation: CASSYSRASYEQYF.

The count of this clone is one. This rearrangement joins TRBV19 to TRBJ1-2; 9 bases are a match to TRBD1. V shed 5 bases, J shed 3 bases, and the junction held 7 bases outside the gene matches. The length of the CDR3 is 15 residues. The germline V gene has CDR1 LNHDA and CDR2 SQIVND (reference sequence). Here the CDR3 reads CASSPGQGKDYGYTF. DNA of the CDR3: TGTGCCAGTAGTCCGGGACAGGGTAAAGACTATGGCTACACCTTC.

The genes are TRBV7-6 and TRBJ1-4; no definite D call. CDR3 length: 18 amino acids. Trimming left V 3 bases short and J 7 bases short, with 24 bases between. Germline loops: CDR1 SGHVS, CDR2 FNYEAQ. The CDR3 region has the DNA TGTGCCAGCAGCTTTTTTAGTCCTACTTCCCCTCTTTTTGAAAAACTGTTTTTT. This translates into CASSFFSPTSPLFEKLFF. Full variable domain (remainder filled in from reference TRBV7-6 and TRBJ1-4): GAGVSQSPRYKVTKRGQDVALRCDPISGHVSLYWYRQALGQGPEFLTYFNYEAQQDKSGLPNDRFSAERPEGSISTLTIQRTEQRDSAMYRCASSFFSPTSPLFEKLFFGSGTQLSVL.

This chain links TRBV19 with TRBJ1-1; D unresolved. Germline V CDR1 and CDR2: LNHDA, SQIVND (reference sequence). CDR3 length: 15 amino acids. The V and J ends lost 5 bases and 1 base respectively, with 14 bases between them. The CDR3 protein is CASSGSRQANTEAFF. The CDR3 DNA follows: TGTGCCAGTAGTGGAAGTCGCCAGGCGAACACTGAAGCTTTCTTT.

The chain recombines TRBV6-6 with TRBJ1-4; tentative D call: TRBD1 (6 bases). The CDR3 extends over 16 amino acids. V lost 4 bases to trimming and J lost 0 bases, with 12 bases between them. Germline V CDR1 and CDR2: MNHNY, SVGAGI (reference sequence). In DNA, the CDR3 is TGTGCCAGCAGTTCTACGGACAGTGCAACTAATGAAAAACTGTTTTTT. Encoded protein: CASSSTDSATNEKLFF.

The rearrangement links TRBV4-2 to TRBJ1-4; D possibly corresponds to TRBD1 (5 bases). Between the trimmed V and J ends, which lost 1 base and 8 bases, there was a span of 14 bases. The CDR3 is 15 residues long. Germline CDR1 reads LGHNA; CDR2 reads YNFKEQ. CDR3 sequence: CASSQVPGSREKLFF. Written as DNA, the CDR3 is TGTGCCAGCAGCCAAGTTCCAGGGTCTCGCGAAAAACTGTTTTTT.

The chain carries TRBV4-1 and TRBJ2-2; 8 bases fit TRBD2. The CDR3 loop spans 16 amino acids. J lost 4 bases, V lost 3 bases, and 7 bases had no gene match. CDR1 is MGHRA and CDR2 is YSYEKL in the germline V gene. CDR3 nucleotide sequence: TGCGCCAGCAGCCAGGCGGGGGGACTTGGCACCGGGGAGCTGTTTTTT. The encoded protein is CASSQAGGLGTGELFF.

The rearrangement joins TRBV18 to TRBJ2-3; 8 nucleotides align to TRBD2. J gave up 4 bases and V 6 bases, and 9 bases lay outside the gene matches. This CDR3 has 15 amino acids. Germline assignment: CDR1 KGHSH and CDR2 LQKENI. The CDR3 spells CASSPGLVQSDTQYF. The CDR3 DNA reads as TGTGCCAGCTCCCCGGGACTAGTGCAGTCAGATACGCAGTATTTT.

CDR3 in amino acids: CASSTRTSGGLSTDTQYF. Written as DNA, the CDR3 is TGCGCCAGCAGCACTAGGACTAGCGGGGGTCTAAGCACAGATACGCAGTATTTT. V and J are TRBV5-1 and TRBJ2-3; 13 nucleotides align to TRBD2. Trimming at V came to 4 bases and at J to 0 bases, leaving 8 bases not matched to a gene. This CDR3 has 18 residues. Germline values: CDR1 SGHRS, CDR2 YFSETQ.

J is TRBJ2-3 and V is TRBV18; tentative D call: TRBD1 (6 bases). The CDR3 sequence is 15 residues long. Per the germline V gene, CDR1 is KGHSH and CDR2 is LQKENI. Trimming removed 6 bases at V and 2 bases at J, with 15 bases between. The CDR3 DNA is TGTGCCAGCTCCCAAGGGTGGGACACCACAGATACGCAGTATTTT. Encoded protein: CASSQGWDTTDTQYF.

This clone has more than one count but fewer than ten. The chain uses TRBV28 and TRBJ1-1; tentatively, D is TRBD1 (5 bases). The CDR3 loop spans 14 amino acids. V lost 5 bases to trimming and J lost 4 bases, with 14 bases between them. Germline assignment: CDR1 MDHEN and CDR2 SYDVKM. CDR3 protein: CASSVRRGGTEAFF. In DNA, the CDR3 is TGTGCCAGCAGTGTCCGACGGGGGGGCACTGAAGCTTTCTTT.

This rearrangement joins TRBV27 to TRBJ2-2, with 8 bases lining up with TRBD2. CDR3 length: 16 amino acids. Germline values: CDR1 MNHEY, CDR2 SMNVEV (reference sequence). Unmatched junction bases numbered 8, after V lost 3 bases and J lost 5 bases. The CDR3 here is CASSFAGGACTGELFF. As DNA, the CDR3 is TGTGCCAGCAGTTTCGCCGGGGGGGCCTGTACCGGGGAGCTGTTTTTT.

The rearrangement uses TRBV19 and TRBJ1-1; 7 bases map to TRBD1. Trimming took 5 bases from V and 11 from J; bases not matched to a gene: 5. Germline V gene lookup returns CDR1 LNHDA and CDR2 SQIVND (reference sequence). This CDR3 is 11 amino acids long. This chain's CDR3 is CASSATGRAFF. The CDR3 DNA sequence: TGTGCCAGTAGTGCGACAGGGCGTGCTTTCTTT.

This clone has ten or more counts. V usage is TRBV5-1 and J usage is TRBJ1-3; 8 bases line up with TRBD1. The CDR3 covers 15 residues. The J segment lost 6 bases and the V segment lost 3 bases, leaving 8 bases of the junction unmatched. Per germline, CDR1 SGHRS and CDR2 YFSETQ. The CDR3 DNA follows: TGCGCCAGCAGCTCACGGACAGGGCGGGAAAACACCATATATTTT. Translation: CASSSRTGRENTIYF.

The chain employs TRBV11-1 and TRBJ1-6, with D perhaps TRBD1 (6 bases). The CDR3 runs 14 residues. Germline lookup yields CDR1 SGHAT and CDR2 FQDESV (reference sequence). Deletions cut 7 bases from V and 7 bases from J, with 14 bases between. The CDR3 protein is CASTQGHHNSPLHF. The CDR3 DNA sequence: TGTGCCAGCACCCAGGGACACCACAATTCACCCCTCCACTTT.

V is TRBV18 and J is TRBJ1-1; tentatively, D is TRBD1 (6 bases). With 4 bases removed from V and 4 bases from J, the gap between germline ends came to 10 bases. The CDR3 totals 13 residues. Germline V gene lookup returns CDR1 KGHSH and CDR2 LQKENI. The CDR3 DNA reads TGTGCCAGCTCACAGGGGGAGGGCACTGAAGCTTTCTTT. Amino acids: CASSQGEGTEAFF.

This sequence joins TRBV27 and TRBJ1-2; 7 nucleotides align to TRBD1. Germline V CDR1 and CDR2: MNHEY, SMNVEV (reference sequence). The CDR3 consists of 14 residues. V was clipped by 2 bases and J by 7 bases; unmatched bases: 7. This chain's CDR3 is CASSLRQGWSGYTF. CDR3 nucleotides: TGTGCCAGCAGTTTAAGACAGGGATGGAGTGGCTACACCTTC.

This clone was seen at least ten times. V usage is TRBV7-9 and J usage is TRBJ2-1; D may be TRBD2 (7 bases). The germline V and J ends were trimmed by 3 bases and 5 bases, with 20 bases remaining between them. CDR1 is SEHNR, CDR2 FQNEAQ, per germline (reference sequence). The CDR3 has 17 residues. DNA for the CDR3: TGTGCCAGCAGCTTTGGGGGGGCGGAACGTGACCACAATGAGCAGTTCTTC. Its translation is CASSFGGAERDHNEQFF. Drawing the rest from reference TRBV7-9 and TRBJ2-1, the complete variable domain is DTGVSQNPRHKITKRGQNVTFRCDPISEHNRLYWYRQTLGQGPEFLTYFQNEAQLEKSRLLSDRFSAERPKGSFSTLEIQRTEQGDSAMYLCASSFGGAERDHNEQFFGPGTRLTVL.

The chain couples TRBV19 to TRBJ2-5; D is unclear. The V gene lost 2 bases and the J gene lost 4 bases, with 14 bases spanning the gap. The CDR3 totals 15 residues. In germline, CDR1 is LNHDA, CDR2 SQIVND (reference sequence). CDR3 nucleotide sequence: TGTGCCAGTAGTATATCCGCTAGACGAGGAGAGACCCAGTACTTC. This encodes CASSISARRGETQYF.